This T cell receptor beta chain was sequenced during a study of human T cells and chemical hapten exposure. Study-wide results and limits: No shift was seen in TCRs above 1 in 1000 frequency with DPC sensitization.

Notes on this clonotype: What it binds is not known. One base away lies a much larger clone, so this may be a sequencing read error.

The library gave individual cDNA molecules unique molecular identifiers. From the RACE reads, TCRdb called clonotypes with MiXCR, one entry per CDR3 protein. The sample holds 25,000 to 35,000 distinct CDR3 sequences, around 7% seen once. The time point was: healthy volunteer bleed at 2 weeks. RNA extraction used unfractionated whole blood as the source of total RNA. Sequencing used whole blood. The clonotype comes from a human donor in good health. Some clones in this sample may be carry-over from other donors' samples.

CDR3 coding DNA: TGCAGCGTTGGAAGAGAGCGGAACACTGAAGCTTTCTTT. It yields the protein CSVGRERNTEAFF. The V gene is TRBV29-1, the J gene TRBJ1-1, with no clear D. Trimming removed 4 bases from V and 1 base from J, with 10 bases in between. Germline loops: CDR1 SQVTM, CDR2 ANQGSEA. This CDR3 is 13 amino acids long.